The present T cell receptor (beta chain) was sequenced within a study of T-cell reconstitution after alpha-beta-depleted transplantation in children. The study, taken as a whole, reports: Several hundred expanded graft clones reportedly supplied alpha-beta T cells about two months after transplant.

A TCRbeta library incorporating unique molecular identifiers was prepared. TCRdb processed the PCR reads anew with MiXCR; each CDR3 protein has one entry. The table includes over 200,000 distinct CDR3 sequences, roughly a tenth detected once. There are 14 residues in the CDR3. V dropped 6 bases and J dropped 3; count of bases not matched to a gene: 3. Germline V gene lookup returns CDR1 SNHLY and CDR2 FYNNEI. The sample holds a few counts of this clonotype. Antigen specificity is unknown. The clonotype originates from a child less than two years old with acute myeloid leukemia, due to receive a stem cell transplant. The rearrangement joins TRBV2 to TRBJ1-5; 9 bases are shared with TRBD1. The sequenced sample was PBMCs, obtained before TCRalphabeta/CD19-depleted stem cell transplant. CDR3: CASRDRGTNQPQHF. CDR3 DNA sequence: TGTGCCAGCAGGGACAGGGGTACCAATCAGCCCCAGCATTTT.